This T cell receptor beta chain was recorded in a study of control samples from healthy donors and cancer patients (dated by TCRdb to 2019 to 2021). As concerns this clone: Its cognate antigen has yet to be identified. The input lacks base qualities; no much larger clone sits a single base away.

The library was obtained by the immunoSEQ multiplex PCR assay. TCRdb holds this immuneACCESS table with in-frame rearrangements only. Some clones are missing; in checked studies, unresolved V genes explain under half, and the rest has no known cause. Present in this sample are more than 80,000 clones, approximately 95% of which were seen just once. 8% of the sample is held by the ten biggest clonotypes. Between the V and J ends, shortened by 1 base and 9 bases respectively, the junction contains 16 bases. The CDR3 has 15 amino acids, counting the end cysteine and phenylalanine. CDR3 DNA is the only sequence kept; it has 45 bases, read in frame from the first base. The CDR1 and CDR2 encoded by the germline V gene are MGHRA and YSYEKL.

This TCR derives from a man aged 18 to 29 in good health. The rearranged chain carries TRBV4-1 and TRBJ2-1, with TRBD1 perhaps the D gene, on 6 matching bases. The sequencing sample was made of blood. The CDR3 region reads CASSQATGLLGEQFF. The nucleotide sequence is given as TGCGCCAGCAGCCAAGCCACAGGGTTATTGGGTGAGCAGTTCTTC.